This T cell receptor (beta chain) was found in a study of T cell repertoires in cytomegalovirus infection. Turning to the study itself: CMV infection and matching HLA type were both indicated by public TCR beta signatures. Study results and caveats: Cumulative frequency of public TCR beta families picked out carriers of CMV plus the relevant HLA. Clonotypes of TCR beta that were HLA-C-restricted and CMV-specific dominated the ex vivo response.

TCRdb called the reads again in MiXCR, with one record for every CDR3 protein. Here the sample spans some 300,000 distinct CDR3 sequences, roughly 9.3% being singletons. A note on this clonotype: Its antigen is unidentified.

Sequencing was done on a sample of PBMCs. The sequence derives from a human donor in good health (CMV status not recorded). Some clones in this sample may be carry-over from other donors' samples.

CDR3 amino acids: CASSDFPAGYGYTF. The CDR3 nucleotides read TGTGCCAGCAGTGATTTCCCGGCGGGCTATGGCTACACCTTC. The chain is built from TRBV25-1 and TRBJ1-2; D not resolved. CDR1 is MGHDK and CDR2 is SYGVNS in the germline V gene. V was shortened by 3 bases and J by 4 bases, with 12 bases between the two germline ends. CDR3 length: 14 residues.